This T cell receptor beta chain was observed in a study of blood T cell repertoires in COVID-19. Whole-study context: T cells, B-cell-depleted T cells, or PBMCs supplied cDNA or gDNA.

Seattle-derived patients entered the study during active infection and were followed longitudinally. TCRdb keeps only in-frame clones here, not all; method: immunoSEQ multiplex PCR. Of 350,000 or so clones in the sample, approximately 90% were seen once. V lost 0 bases, J lost 1 base, and 5 bases stayed unmatched. The CDR3 is made up of 16 amino acids. Germline loops: CDR1 SGHKS, CDR2 YYEKEE (reference sequence). Sequencing was done on a sample of peripheral blood. The sequence came from a woman in her sixties with COVID-19, enrolled during active disease. The chain uses TRBV5-5 and TRBJ2-3, with 7 bases aligning to TRBD2. The CDR3 spells CASSLGGAGGTDTQYF. The CDR3 nucleotides are TGTGCCAGCAGCTTGGGTGGGGCGGGGGGCACAGATACGCAGTATTTT.